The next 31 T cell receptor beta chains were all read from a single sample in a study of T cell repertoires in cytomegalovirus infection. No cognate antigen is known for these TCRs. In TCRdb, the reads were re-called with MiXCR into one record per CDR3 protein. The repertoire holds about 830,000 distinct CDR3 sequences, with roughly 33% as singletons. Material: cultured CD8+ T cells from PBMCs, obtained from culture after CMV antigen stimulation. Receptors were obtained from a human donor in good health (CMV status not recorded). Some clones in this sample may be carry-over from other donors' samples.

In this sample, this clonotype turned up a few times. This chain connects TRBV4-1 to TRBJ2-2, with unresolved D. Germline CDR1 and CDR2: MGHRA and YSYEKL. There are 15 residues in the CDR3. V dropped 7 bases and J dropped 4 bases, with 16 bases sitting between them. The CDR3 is CASKELEYSTGELFF. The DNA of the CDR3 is TGCGCCAGCAAGGAGTTGGAGTACTCCACCGGGGAGCTGTTTTTT.

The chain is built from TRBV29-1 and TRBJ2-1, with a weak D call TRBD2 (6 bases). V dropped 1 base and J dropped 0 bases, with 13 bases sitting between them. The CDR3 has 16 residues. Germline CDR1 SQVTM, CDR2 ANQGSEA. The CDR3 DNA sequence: TGCAGCGTTGAAGGTTTAGCGGAAAGCTCCTACAATGAGCAGTTCTTC. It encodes CSVEGLAESSYNEQFF.

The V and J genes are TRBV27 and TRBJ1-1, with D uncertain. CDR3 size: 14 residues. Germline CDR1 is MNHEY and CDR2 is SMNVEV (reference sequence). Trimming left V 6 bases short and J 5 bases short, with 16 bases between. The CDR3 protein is CASRSIDLKTEAFF. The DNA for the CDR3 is TGTGCCAGCAGATCCATCGATTTAAAGACTGAAGCTTTCTTT.

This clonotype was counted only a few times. The CDR3 loop is CASSVERLAGRNEQFF. In DNA, the CDR3 is TGTGCCAGCAGCGTAGAAAGACTAGCGGGCAGGAATGAGCAGTTCTTC. The chain combines TRBV9 with TRBJ2-1; 10 nucleotides line up with TRBD2. V shed 0 bases and J 7 bases; nucleotides not matched to a gene: 7. Germline CDR1 reads SGDLS; CDR2 reads YYNGEE. The CDR3 is 16 residues long. The complete variable domain, with remaining parts taken from reference TRBV9 and TRBJ2-1, reads DSGVTQTPKHLITATGQRVTLRCSPRSGDLSVYWYQQSLDQGLQFLIQYYNGEERAKGNILERFSAQQFPDLHSELNLSSLELGDSALYFCASSVERLAGRNEQFFGPGTRLTVL.

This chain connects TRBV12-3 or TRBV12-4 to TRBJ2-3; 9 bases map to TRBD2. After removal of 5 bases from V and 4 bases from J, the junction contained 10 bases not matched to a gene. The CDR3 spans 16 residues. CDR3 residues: CASSPSSGVPPDTQYF. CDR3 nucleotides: TGTGCCAGCAGTCCCTCTAGCGGGGTCCCTCCAGATACGCAGTATTTT.

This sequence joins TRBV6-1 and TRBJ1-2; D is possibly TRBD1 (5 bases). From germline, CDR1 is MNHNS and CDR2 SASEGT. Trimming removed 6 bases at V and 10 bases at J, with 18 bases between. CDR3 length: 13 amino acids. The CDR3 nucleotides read TGTGCCAGCAGCCCATCTCCGACAGAAGACTACACCTTC. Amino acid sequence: CASSPSPTEDYTF.

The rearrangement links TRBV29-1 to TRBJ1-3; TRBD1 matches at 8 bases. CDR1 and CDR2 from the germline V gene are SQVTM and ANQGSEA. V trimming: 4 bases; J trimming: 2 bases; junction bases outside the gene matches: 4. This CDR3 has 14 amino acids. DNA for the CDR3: TGCAGCGTTGGGGGGACAGGACCTGGAAACACCATATATTTT. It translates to CSVGGTGPGNTIYF.

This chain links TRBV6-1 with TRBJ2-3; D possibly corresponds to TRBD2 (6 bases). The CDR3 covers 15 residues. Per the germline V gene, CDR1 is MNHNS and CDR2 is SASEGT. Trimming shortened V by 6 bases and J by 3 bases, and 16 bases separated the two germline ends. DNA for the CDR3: TGTGCCAGCAGGCCGGGCCTAGCGAGAACAGATACGCAGTATTTT. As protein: CASRPGLARTDTQYF.

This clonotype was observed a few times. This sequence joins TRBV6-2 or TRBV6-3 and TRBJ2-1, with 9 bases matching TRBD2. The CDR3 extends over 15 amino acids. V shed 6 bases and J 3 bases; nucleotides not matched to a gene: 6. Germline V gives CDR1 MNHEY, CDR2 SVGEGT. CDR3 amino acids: CASRGLALGYNEQFF. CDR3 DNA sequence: TGTGCCAGCAGGGGACTAGCACTAGGCTACAATGAGCAGTTCTTC.

The chain's CDR3 is CANSEGPWDNEQFF. In nucleotides, the CDR3 is TGTGCCAACAGCGAAGGACCCTGGGACAATGAGCAGTTCTTC. The gene calls are TRBV2 and TRBJ2-1; no reliable D call. Germline assignment: CDR1 SNHLY and CDR2 FYNNEI. V was pared by 10 bases and J by 5 bases, with 18 bases between. This CDR3 contains 14 residues.

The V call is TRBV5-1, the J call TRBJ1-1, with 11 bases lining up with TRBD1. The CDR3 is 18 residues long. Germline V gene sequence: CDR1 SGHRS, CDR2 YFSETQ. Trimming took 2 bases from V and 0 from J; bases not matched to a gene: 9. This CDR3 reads CASSLGRTGGLVNTEAFF. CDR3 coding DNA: TGCGCCAGCAGCTTAGGCCGGACAGGGGGCCTCGTGAACACTGAAGCTTTCTTT. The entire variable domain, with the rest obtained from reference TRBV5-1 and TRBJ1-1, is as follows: KAGVTQTPRYLIKTRGQQVTLSCSPISGHRSVSWYQQTPGQGLQFLFEYFSETQRNKGNFPGRFSGRQFSNSRSEMNVSTLELGDSALYLCASSLGRTGGLVNTEAFFGQGTRLTVV.

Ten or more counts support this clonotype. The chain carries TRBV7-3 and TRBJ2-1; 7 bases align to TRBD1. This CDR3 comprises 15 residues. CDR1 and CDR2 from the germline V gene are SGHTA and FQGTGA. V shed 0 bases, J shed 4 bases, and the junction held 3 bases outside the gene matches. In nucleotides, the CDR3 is TGTGCCAGCAGCTTAACCGCAGGGGGATACAATGAGCAGTTCTTC. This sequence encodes CASSLTAGGYNEQFF.

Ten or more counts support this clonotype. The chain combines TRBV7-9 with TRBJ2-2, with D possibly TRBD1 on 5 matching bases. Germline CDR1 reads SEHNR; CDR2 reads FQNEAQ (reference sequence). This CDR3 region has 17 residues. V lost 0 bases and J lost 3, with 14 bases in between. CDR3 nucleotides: TGTGCCAGCAGCTTAGCGTGGCAGGGAAGGTACACCGGGGAGCTGTTTTTT. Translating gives CASSLAWQGRYTGELFF.

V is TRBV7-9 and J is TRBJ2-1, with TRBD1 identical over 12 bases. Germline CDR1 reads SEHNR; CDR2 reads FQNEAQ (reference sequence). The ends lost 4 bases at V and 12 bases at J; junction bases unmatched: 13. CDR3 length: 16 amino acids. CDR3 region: CASSSYGTGGEAAQFF. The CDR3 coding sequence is TGTGCCAGCAGCTCATACGGGACAGGGGGCGAAGCCGCGCAGTTCTTC.

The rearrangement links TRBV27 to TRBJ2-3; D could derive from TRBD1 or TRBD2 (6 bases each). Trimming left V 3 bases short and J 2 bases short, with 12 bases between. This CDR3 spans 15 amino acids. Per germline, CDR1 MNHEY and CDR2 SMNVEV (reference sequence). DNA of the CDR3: TGTGCCAGCAGTTTTGGGGGGCGAAACACAGATACGCAGTATTTT. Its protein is CASSFGGRNTDTQYF.

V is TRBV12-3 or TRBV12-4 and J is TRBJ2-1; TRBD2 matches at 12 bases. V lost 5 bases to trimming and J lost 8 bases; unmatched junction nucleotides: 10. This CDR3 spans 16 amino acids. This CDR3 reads CASSPRTSGVGDEQFF. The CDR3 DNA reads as TGTGCCAGCAGTCCCAGGACTAGCGGGGTGGGGGATGAGCAGTTCTTC.

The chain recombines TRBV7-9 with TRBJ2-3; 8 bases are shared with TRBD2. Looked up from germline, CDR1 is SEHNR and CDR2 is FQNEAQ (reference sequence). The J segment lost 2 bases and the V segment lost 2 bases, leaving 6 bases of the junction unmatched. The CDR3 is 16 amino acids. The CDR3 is CASSLIAGSLTDTQYF. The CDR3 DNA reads TGTGCCAGCAGCTTAATAGCGGGGTCTCTCACAGATACGCAGTATTTT.

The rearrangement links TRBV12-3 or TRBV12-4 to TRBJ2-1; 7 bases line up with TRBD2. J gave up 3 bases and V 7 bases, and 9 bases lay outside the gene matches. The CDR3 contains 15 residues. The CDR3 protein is CASIAEGTIYNEQFF. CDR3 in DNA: TGTGCCAGCATCGCTGAAGGGACTATCTACAATGAGCAGTTCTTC.

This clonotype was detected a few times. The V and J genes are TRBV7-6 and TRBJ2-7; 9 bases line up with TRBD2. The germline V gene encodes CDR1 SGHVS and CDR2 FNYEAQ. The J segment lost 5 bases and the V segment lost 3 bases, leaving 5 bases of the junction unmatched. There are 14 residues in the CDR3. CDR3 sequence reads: CASSFLAGNHEQYF. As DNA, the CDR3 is TGTGCCAGCAGCTTCCTAGCGGGGAACCACGAGCAGTACTTC. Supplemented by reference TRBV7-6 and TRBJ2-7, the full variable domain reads GAGVSQSPRYKVTKRGQDVALRCDPISGHVSLYWYRQALGQGPEFLTYFNYEAQQDKSGLPNDRFSAERPEGSISTLTIQRTEQRDSAMYRCASSFLAGNHEQYFGPGTRLTVT.

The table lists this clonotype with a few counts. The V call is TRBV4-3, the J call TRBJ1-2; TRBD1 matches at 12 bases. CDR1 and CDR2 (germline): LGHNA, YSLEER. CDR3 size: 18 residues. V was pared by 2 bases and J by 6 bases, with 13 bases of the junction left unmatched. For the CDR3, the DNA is TGCGCCAGCAGCCAACCTGCGGGACAGGGGGCCGACAGGCATGGCTACACCTTC. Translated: CASSQPAGQGADRHGYTF.

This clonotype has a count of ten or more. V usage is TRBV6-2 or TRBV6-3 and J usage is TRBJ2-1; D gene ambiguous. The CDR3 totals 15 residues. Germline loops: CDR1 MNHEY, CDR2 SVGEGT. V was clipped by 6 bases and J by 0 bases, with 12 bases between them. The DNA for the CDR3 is TGTGCCAGCAGCCGGACCTGGAGCTCCTACAATGAGCAGTTCTTC. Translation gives CASSRTWSSYNEQFF.

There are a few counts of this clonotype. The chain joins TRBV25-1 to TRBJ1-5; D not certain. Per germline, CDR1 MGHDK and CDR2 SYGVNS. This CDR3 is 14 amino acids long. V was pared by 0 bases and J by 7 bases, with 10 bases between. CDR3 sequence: CASSEYGELQPQHF. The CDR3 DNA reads TGTGCCAGCAGTGAATATGGGGAGTTACAGCCCCAGCATTTT. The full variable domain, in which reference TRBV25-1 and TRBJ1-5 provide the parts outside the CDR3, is EADIYQTPRYLVIGTGKKITLECSQTMGHDKMYWYQQDPGMELHLIHYSYGVNSTEKGDLSSESTVSRIRTEHFPLTLESARPSHTSQYLCASSEYGELQPQHFGDGTRLSIL.

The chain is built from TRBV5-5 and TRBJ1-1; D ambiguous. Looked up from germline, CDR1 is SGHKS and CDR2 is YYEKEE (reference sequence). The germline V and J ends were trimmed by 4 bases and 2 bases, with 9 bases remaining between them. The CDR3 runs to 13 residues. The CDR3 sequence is CASSHYSNTEAFF. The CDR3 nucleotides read TGTGCCAGCAGCCATTATTCCAACACTGAAGCTTTCTTT.

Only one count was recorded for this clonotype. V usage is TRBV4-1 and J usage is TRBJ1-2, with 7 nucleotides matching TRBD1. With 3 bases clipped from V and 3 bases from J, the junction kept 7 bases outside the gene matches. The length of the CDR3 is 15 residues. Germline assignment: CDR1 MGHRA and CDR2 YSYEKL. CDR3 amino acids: CASSHRGQADYGYTF. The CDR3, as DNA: TGCGCCAGCAGCCATCGTGGACAGGCCGACTATGGCTACACCTTC.

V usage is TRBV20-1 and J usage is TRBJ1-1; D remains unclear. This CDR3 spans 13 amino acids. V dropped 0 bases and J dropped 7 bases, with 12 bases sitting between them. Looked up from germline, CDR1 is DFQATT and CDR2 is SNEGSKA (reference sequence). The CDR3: CSARDNKNVEAFF. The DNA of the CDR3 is TGCAGTGCTAGAGATAATAAGAACGTTGAAGCTTTCTTT.

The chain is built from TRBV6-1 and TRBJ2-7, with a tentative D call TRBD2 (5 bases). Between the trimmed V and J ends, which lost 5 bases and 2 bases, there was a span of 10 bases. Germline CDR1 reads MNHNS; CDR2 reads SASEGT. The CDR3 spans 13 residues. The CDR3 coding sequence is TGTGCCAGCAGTCCCGGGATTACCTACGAGCAGTACTTC. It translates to CASSPGITYEQYF.

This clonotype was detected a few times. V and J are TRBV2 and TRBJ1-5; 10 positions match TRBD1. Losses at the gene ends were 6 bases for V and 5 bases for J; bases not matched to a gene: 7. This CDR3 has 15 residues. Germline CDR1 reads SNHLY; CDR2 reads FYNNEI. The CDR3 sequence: CASRDPDRGDQPQHF. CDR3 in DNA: TGTGCCAGCAGGGACCCGGACAGGGGGGATCAGCCCCAGCATTTT.

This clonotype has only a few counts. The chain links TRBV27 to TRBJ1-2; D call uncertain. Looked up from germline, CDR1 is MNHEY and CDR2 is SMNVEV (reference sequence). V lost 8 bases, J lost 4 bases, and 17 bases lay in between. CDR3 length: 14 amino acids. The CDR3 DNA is TGTGCCAGCGGGATATCCATTCTATCCTATGGCTACACCTTC. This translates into CASGISILSYGYTF.

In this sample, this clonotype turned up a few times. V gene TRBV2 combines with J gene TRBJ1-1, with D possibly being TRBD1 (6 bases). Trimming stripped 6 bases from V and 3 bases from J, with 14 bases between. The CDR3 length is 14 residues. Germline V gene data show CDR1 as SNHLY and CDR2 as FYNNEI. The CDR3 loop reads CASRETGYDTEAFF. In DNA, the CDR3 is TGTGCCAGCAGGGAAACAGGGTATGACACTGAAGCTTTCTTT.

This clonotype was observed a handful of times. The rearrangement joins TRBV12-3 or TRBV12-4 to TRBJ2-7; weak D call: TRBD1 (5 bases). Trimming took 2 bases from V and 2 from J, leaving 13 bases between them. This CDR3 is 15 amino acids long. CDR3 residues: CASSLTTRAAYEQYF. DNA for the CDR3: TGTGCCAGCAGTTTAACTACCAGGGCGGCCTACGAGCAGTACTTC.

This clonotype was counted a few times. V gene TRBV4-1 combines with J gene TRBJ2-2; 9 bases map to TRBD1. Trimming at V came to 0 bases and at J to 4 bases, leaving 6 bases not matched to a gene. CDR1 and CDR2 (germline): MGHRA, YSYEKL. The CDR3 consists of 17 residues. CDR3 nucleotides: TGCGCCAGCAGCCAAGATCAGGGGACAGGGTTCACCGGGGAGCTGTTTTTT. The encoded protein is CASSQDQGTGFTGELFF.